The clone carrying this TCR beta chain was seen only a few times. Its specificity is unknown. This sample is drawn from a study of T cells in localized non-small cell lung cancer. Study-level results: Of the tissues analyzed, uninvolved adjacent lung showed maximal T cell clonality, greater than tumor.

The method was immunoSEQ multiplex PCR; TCRdb's version includes in-frame clones alone and lacks a portion of them. The table has 30,000 or so clones, 88% seen once. Sample: peripheral blood, taken before any cancer treatment. The clonotype originates from a female donor older than 55 with stage III squamous cell lung carcinoma.

The CDR3 loop reads CAISESGTGGGYEQYF. The CDR3 region has the DNA TGTGCCATCAGTGAGTCGGGGACAGGGGGCGGTTACGAGCAGTACTTC. The chain has TRBV10-3 and TRBJ2-7; 12 nucleotides match TRBD1. After removal of 0 bases from V and 4 bases from J, the junction contained 4 bases not matched to a gene. The germline V gene encodes CDR1 ENHRY and CDR2 SYGVKD. The CDR3 has 16 amino acids.